This TCR beta chain was retrieved from a study of blood T cell repertoires in COVID-19. Study overall: Samples came from the United States, Italy and Spain, spanning acute and convalescent COVID-19. Sources were T cells, B-cell-depleted T cells, or PBMCs; the material itself was cDNA or gDNA.

Original processing notes: Reference gene primer amplification gave nucleated cell count estimates. Clones were read by immunoSEQ multiplex PCR, and TCRdb kept only the in-frame ones, dropping some. V and J calls and clone size come straight from that table; D and trimming were deduced from the DNA. The table records about 100,000 clones, roughly 87% of them present only once. The germline CDR1 and CDR2 sequences are MNHEY and SVGAGI. CDR3 length: 14 amino acids. V dropped 6 bases and J dropped 2 bases, with 13 bases sitting between them. This rearrangement joins TRBV6-5 to TRBJ1-1, with D unclear. The sample was peripheral blood. The source is a woman aged 55-69 years with acute or convalescent COVID-19. CDR3 sequence (DNA): TGTGCCAGCAGGCCCGGTATGCCTAACACTGAAGCTTTCTTT. Its translation is CASRPGMPNTEAFF.